The clone carrying this TCR beta chain was recorded at least ten times. What it recognizes is unknown. This specimen comes from a study of regulatory T cells in long-lasting Graves disease. Germline CDR1 is SGHRS and CDR2 is YFSETQ. Trimming removed 7 bases from V and 1 base from J; junction bases left unmatched: 15. The CDR3 runs 17 residues. Time point defined: newly diagnosed GD, antithyroid drugs for less than 3 months. PBMCs provided the RNA from which the TCR library was made. With iRepertoire HTBI primers and Arm-PCR of CDR3 regions, TCR beta libraries were built. TCRdb reprocessed the multiplex PCR reads with MiXCR, giving one entry per CDR3 protein. This table has around 500,000 distinct CDR3 sequences, 13% appearing once. Whole-study findings and limits: New patients shared roughly 1,000 public clonotypes, fewer than the approximately 3,000 shared by persistent patients.

These same records also appear under a second study, on T cells in Graves' hyperthyroidism and ophthalmopathy.

The chain has TRBV5-1 and TRBJ1-1, with TRBD1 matching over 8 bases. Sequencing was performed on peripheral blood mononuclear cells (PBMCs), taken at new diagnosis, from a patient treated with antithyroid drugs. The sequence came from a man aged 25 to 45 with Graves disease. The CDR3 DNA sequence: TGCGCCAGCGGACAGGGAGCCCGCCAAGTTGCGAACACTGAAGCTTTCTTT. Its translation is CASGQGARQVANTEAFF.